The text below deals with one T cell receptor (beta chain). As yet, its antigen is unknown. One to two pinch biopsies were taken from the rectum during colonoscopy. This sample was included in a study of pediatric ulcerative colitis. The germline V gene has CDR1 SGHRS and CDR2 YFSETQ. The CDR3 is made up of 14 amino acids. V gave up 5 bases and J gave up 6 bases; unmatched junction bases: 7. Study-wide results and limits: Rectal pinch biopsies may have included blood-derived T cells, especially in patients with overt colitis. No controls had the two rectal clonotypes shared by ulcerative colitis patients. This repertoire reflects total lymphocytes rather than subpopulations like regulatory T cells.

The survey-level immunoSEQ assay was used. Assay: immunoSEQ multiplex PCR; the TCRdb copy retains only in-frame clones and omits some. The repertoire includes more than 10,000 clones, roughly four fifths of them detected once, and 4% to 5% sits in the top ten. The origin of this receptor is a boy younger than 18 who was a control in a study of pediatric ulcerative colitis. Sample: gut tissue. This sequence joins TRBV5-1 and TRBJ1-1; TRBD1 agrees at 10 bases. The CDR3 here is CASRLRQGAAEAFF. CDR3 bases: TGCGCCAGCAGGCTGCGACAGGGGGCGGCTGAAGCTTTCTTT.